This T cell receptor beta chain was sequenced in a study of OX40 agonist ivuxolimab in advanced cancers. Study information: A diagnosis of hepatocellular carcinoma, melanoma, renal cell or head and neck cancer was present in dose-escalation patients.

Libraries were prepared by immunoSEQ multiplex PCR; TCRdb keeps only in-frame clonotypes and omits some of them. The data show some 87,000 clones, 85% to 95% seen once. From germline, CDR1 is SGHTA and CDR2 FQGNSA. Trimming removed 4 bases from V and 6 bases from J; junction bases left unmatched: 4. The CDR3 has 13 amino acids. The sample in question was CD4+ or CD8+ T cells sorted from blood, obtained in a trial of the OX40 agonist ivuxolimab. This TCR was recovered from an adult with an advanced solid tumor such as melanoma, head and neck, liver or kidney cancer. The chain links TRBV7-2 to TRBJ1-2, with 8 bases matching TRBD1. CDR3 region: CASSSGQVDGYTF. In DNA, the CDR3 is TGTGCCAGCAGCTCGGGACAGGTTGATGGCTACACCTTC.